These 15 T cell receptor beta chains originate from one sample sequenced in a study of a mutant IDH1 vaccine in newly diagnosed glioma. The sample's time point: week 47, end of study. Vaccinated patients received 300 ug of mutant IDH1 20-mer peptide per dose, with topical imiquimod. Their antigen targets remain unknown. Using immunoSEQ multiplex PCR, the repertoire was profiled, and TCRdb retains in-frame clones only, with some absent. The data show 77,000 or so clones, with approximately 78% seen just once and 4% to 5.5% held by the top ten. This sample comprised PBMCs, obtained from a glioma patient whose treatment included an IDH1 peptide vaccine. The source of these receptors is a man in his forties with glioma.

The chain's CDR3 is CASSFNSGLSDTQYF. The CDR3 DNA sequence: TGCGCCAGCAGCTTCAATAGCGGATTATCGGATACGCAGTATTTT. The chain uses TRBV5-1 and TRBJ2-3; D is possibly TRBD2 (6 bases). CDR1 is SGHRS and CDR2 is YFSETQ in the germline V gene. This CDR3 is 15 amino acids long. Trimming took off 2 bases at V and 6 bases at J, with 16 bases between the two ends.

In its sample, this clone ranks as medium-sized. V and J are TRBV7-2 and TRBJ1-2; 10 nucleotides align to TRBD1. The CDR3 is 19 amino acids. J lost 3 bases, V lost 7 bases, and 20 bases had no gene match. CDR1 and CDR2 from the germline V gene are SGHTA and FQGNSA. This CDR3 is CASTLAYLDRGVEDYGYTF. The CDR3 bases are TGTGCCAGCACCCTAGCTTACCTGGACAGGGGGGTGGAGGACTATGGCTACACCTTC.

V is TRBV29-1 and J is TRBJ1-2; 10 nucleotides match TRBD1. Germline lookup yields CDR1 SQVTM and CDR2 ANQGSEA. There are 13 residues in the CDR3. The J segment lost 8 bases and the V segment lost 3 bases, leaving 6 bases of the junction unmatched. CDR3 in amino acids: CSVEGQGTGGYTF. CDR3 coding DNA: TGCAGCGTTGAGGGACAGGGGACGGGAGGCTACACCTTC.

A few counts support this clone. The chain has TRBV30 and TRBJ1-1; a possible D gene is TRBD1 (5 bases). Trimming stripped 2 bases from V and 4 bases from J, with 14 bases between. The CDR3 loop spans 14 amino acids. Germline CDR1 and CDR2: GTSNPN and SVGIG (reference sequence). The CDR3 sequence: CAWSSQGYSTEAFF. In DNA, the CDR3 is TGTGCCTGGAGTTCTCAGGGTTATAGCACTGAAGCTTTCTTT.

This chain links TRBV28 with TRBJ2-2; 7 bases line up with TRBD2. The trim removed 6 bases at V and 6 bases at J, leaving 7 bases unmatched. Germline lookup yields CDR1 MDHEN and CDR2 SYDVKM. The CDR3 has 14 amino acids. The CDR3 sequence: CASRGGLGPGELFF. For the CDR3, the DNA is TGTGCCAGCAGGGGAGGGTTGGGTCCCGGGGAGCTGTTTTTT.

The chain uses TRBV30 and TRBJ2-7; 10 nucleotides agree with TRBD1. The germline V gene encodes CDR1 GTSNPN and CDR2 SVGIG (reference sequence). The junction had 4 bases not matched to a gene; V was cut back by 4 bases and J by 4 bases. This CDR3 spans 13 amino acids. The CDR3 DNA is TGTGCCTGGACAAGGACAGGGGGATACGAGCAGTACTTC. Residues: CAWTRTGGYEQYF.

This clone was observed once. The gene calls are TRBV7-9 and TRBJ2-7; no clear D. Trimming removed 8 bases at V and 5 bases at J, with 16 bases between. The CDR3 consists of 13 residues. Germline V CDR1 and CDR2: SEHNR, FQNEAQ (reference sequence). The CDR3 DNA follows: TGTGCCAGCTGCCCTGGGTCTTGCCACGAGCAGTACTTC. Translated, it gives CASCPGSCHEQYF.

This clone was seen just once. The rearrangement joins TRBV7-9 to TRBJ1-5, with no clear D. Germline loops: CDR1 SEHNR, CDR2 FQNEAQ (reference sequence). The CDR3 covers 16 residues. The V end was cut by 5 bases, the J end by 3 bases, with 17 bases between. The CDR3 sequence: CASSLDRGWVNQPQHF. In DNA form, the CDR3 reads TGTGCCAGCAGCCTGGATCGGGGTTGGGTCAATCAGCCCCAGCATTTT.

This clone was detected once. The chain employs TRBV5-1 and TRBJ2-3; no clear D gene. Germline values: CDR1 SGHRS, CDR2 YFSETQ. This CDR3 has 14 residues. Trimming left V 0 bases short and J 4 bases short, with 9 bases between. CDR3 amino acids: CASSLDRGADTQYF. CDR3 coding DNA: TGCGCCAGCAGCTTGGACAGAGGTGCAGATACGCAGTATTTT.

For the CDR3, the DNA is TGTGCCAGCAGCCCCCAGGGGGGCTCCACAGATACGCAGTATTTT. Amino acids: CASSPQGGSTDTQYF. The gene calls are TRBV5-4 and TRBJ2-3, with a tentative D call TRBD1 (7 bases). The CDR3 extends over 15 amino acids. Germline values: CDR1 SGHNT, CDR2 YYREEE (reference sequence). V lost 4 bases and J 2 bases, leaving 14 bases between the germline ends.

Only a few counts were recorded for this clone. The chain is built from TRBV19 and TRBJ1-5, with 7 nucleotides matching TRBD1. The CDR3 contains 16 residues. V dropped 5 bases and J dropped 0; count of bases not matched to a gene: 7. Germline V gives CDR1 LNHDA, CDR2 SQIVND (reference sequence). CDR3 sequence reads: CASSRGQWNSNQPQHF. The CDR3 DNA sequence: TGTGCCAGTAGTCGGGGACAGTGGAATAGCAATCAGCCCCAGCATTTT.

This clone was recorded a few times. The chain employs TRBV2 and TRBJ2-3, with D unresolved. The germline V and J ends were trimmed by 7 bases and 9 bases, with 14 bases remaining between them. Germline lookup yields CDR1 SNHLY and CDR2 FYNNEI. The CDR3 is made up of 12 amino acids. The CDR3 sequence: CASIGPGLTQYF. The CDR3 region has the DNA TGTGCCAGCATAGGACCGGGCTTAACGCAGTATTTT.

The V and J genes are TRBV7-9 and TRBJ2-7, with D perhaps matching TRBD1 (6 bases). CDR3 length equals 13 residues. The germline CDR1 and CDR2 sequences are SEHNR and FQNEAQ (reference sequence). V lost 7 bases, J lost 4 bases, and 14 bases lay in between. CDR3 loop: CASTHLGGYEQYF. Written as DNA, the CDR3 is TGTGCCAGCACCCACCTAGGGGGTTACGAGCAGTACTTC.

The V call is TRBV5-6, the J call TRBJ1-2; no firm D call. The ends were cut back, 0 bases at V and 4 bases at J, with 13 bases in the middle. The CDR3 is 15 amino acids. Germline CDR1 reads SGHDT; CDR2 reads YYEEEE. CDR3 sequence (DNA): TGTGCCAGCAGCTTGGCGGGGAGCCCCCCCTATGGCTACACCTTC. This codes for CASSLAGSPPYGYTF. Drawing the rest from reference TRBV5-6 and TRBJ1-2, the complete variable domain is DAGVTQSPTHLIKTRGQQVTLRCSPKSGHDTVSWYQQALGQGPQFIFQYYEEEERQRGNFPDRFSGHQFPNYSSELNVNALLLGDSALYLCASSLAGSPPYGYTFGSGTRLTVV.

This chain uses TRBV13 with TRBJ2-7; the D is unclear. The CDR3 extends over 14 amino acids. Germline V CDR1 and CDR2: PRHDT, FYEKMQ (reference sequence). V was clipped by 0 bases and J by 1 base, with 7 bases between them. DNA of the CDR3: TGTGCCAGCAGCTTAGGGACCGAGTCCTACGAGCAGTACTTC. Protein product: CASSLGTESYEQYF.